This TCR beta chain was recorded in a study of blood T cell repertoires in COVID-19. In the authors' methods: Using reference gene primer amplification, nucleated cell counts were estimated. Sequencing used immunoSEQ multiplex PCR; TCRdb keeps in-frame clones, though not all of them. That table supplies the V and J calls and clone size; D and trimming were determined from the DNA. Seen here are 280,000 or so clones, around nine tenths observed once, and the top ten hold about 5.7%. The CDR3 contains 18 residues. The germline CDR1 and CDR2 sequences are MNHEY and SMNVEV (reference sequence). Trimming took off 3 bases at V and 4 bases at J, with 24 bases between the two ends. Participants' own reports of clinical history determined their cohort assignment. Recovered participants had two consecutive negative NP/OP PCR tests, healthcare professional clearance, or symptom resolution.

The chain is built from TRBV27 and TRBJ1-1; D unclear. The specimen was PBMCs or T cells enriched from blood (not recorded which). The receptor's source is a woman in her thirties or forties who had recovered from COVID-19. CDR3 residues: CASSFSPTGPGGLTEAFF. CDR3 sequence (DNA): TGTGCCAGCAGTTTCTCTCCAACCGGGCCCGGAGGGCTCACTGAAGCTTTCTTT.